This T cell receptor beta chain was obtained from a study of cytomegalovirus exposure and HLA in healthy donors. The CDR3 sequence is 19 residues long. Germline V gene data show CDR1 as MNHEY and CDR2 as SMNVEV (reference sequence). Trimming removed 1 base at V and 1 base at J, with 22 bases between. Use of 60 Vbeta and 13 Jbeta primers characterized the PCR. Produced via immunoSEQ multiplex PCR; TCRdb's table is partial and in-frame only. Its clone listing holds around 130,000 clones. To note about this clone: Its antigen remains unidentified.

Study-wide results and limits: Follow-up analysis seemed to connect common viral pathogens with several of the most significant clusters identified. Within an earlier analysis, most TCR beta V segments proved productive either about 87% or about 30% of the time.

The TCR sequence derives from a woman in her sixties in good health and CMV-seronegative. Sequenced: PBMCs. The rearrangement joins TRBV27 to TRBJ1-1, with D possibly TRBD1 on 6 matching bases. The chain's CDR3 is CASSLWSPGANSRNTEAFF. As DNA, the CDR3 is TGTGCCAGCAGTTTATGGTCCCCAGGGGCAAATTCAAGGAACACTGAAGCTTTCTTT.